The entry below gives a single T cell receptor (beta chain) sequence along with its context. Its specificity is not known. Germline V gives CDR1 MGHRA, CDR2 YSYEKL. This CDR3 contains 14 residues. The V and J ends lost 3 bases and 10 bases respectively, with 16 bases between them. Researchers ran the PCR with 60 Vbeta and 13 Jbeta primers. The authors' processing: Around 83 million unique TCR beta chains, some 11 million shared, were counted in a later analysis. Produced via immunoSEQ multiplex PCR; TCRdb's table is partial and in-frame only. Clonal size and the V and J genes are those of that table, whereas D and trimming came from the DNA. Of about 190,000 clones listed, 70% to 75% are singletons. The data derive from a study of cytomegalovirus exposure and HLA in healthy donors. General study findings and limits: The study listed roughly 160 cytomegalovirus-associated TCR beta chains.

This sequence joins TRBV4-1 and TRBJ2-1, with D maybe TRBD2 (5 bases). Sequenced: PBMCs. The origin of this receptor is a man aged 25-45 years in good health and CMV-seropositive. The CDR3 DNA reads TGCGCCAGCAGCCACCCCCGGGAAGGGAACGAGCAGTTCTTC. It is translated as CASSHPREGNEQFF.